These 24 T cell receptor beta chains share one sample of origin, sequenced in a study of blood T cell repertoires in COVID-19. The repertoire was sequenced with immunoSEQ multiplex PCR; TCRdb's copy has only in-frame clones and lacks some. This table holds roughly 60,000 clones, 75% to 90% found once. What was sequenced was peripheral blood. Receptors originate from a human donor with acute or convalescent COVID-19. The donor label of this sample is uncertain.

This clone has just a few counts. The chain combines TRBV7-9 with TRBJ2-2; D gene ambiguous. Trimming cost V 5 bases and J 5 bases, with 9 bases left between them. CDR1 is SEHNR, CDR2 FQNEAQ, per germline (reference sequence). This CDR3 region has 13 residues. The CDR3 bases are TGTGCCAGCAGCATCCAGAAGACCGGGGAGCTGTTTTTT. Translating gives CASSIQKTGELFF.

V and J are TRBV5-1 and TRBJ1-1, with a tentative D call TRBD1 (5 bases). The germline V and J ends were trimmed by 1 base and 5 bases, with 15 bases remaining between them. Germline CDR1 and CDR2: SGHRS and YFSETQ. The CDR3 extends over 15 amino acids. The CDR3 region has the DNA TGCGCCAGCAGCTTGCGGACTCCGGGGGGGACTGAAGCTTTCTTT. Its translation: CASSLRTPGGTEAFF.

The CDR3 here is CSAPTPEAFF. The CDR3 DNA follows: TGCAGTGCCCCTACTCCTGAAGCTTTCTTT. This chain joins TRBV20-1 and TRBJ1-1; D is ambiguous. This CDR3 has 10 amino acids. Germline V CDR1 and CDR2: DFQATT, SNEGSKA (reference sequence). V dropped 6 bases and J dropped 6 bases, with 8 bases sitting between them.

The chain has TRBV19 and TRBJ1-2, with TRBD1 matching over 9 bases. The CDR3 has 15 residues. V trimming: 4 bases; J trimming: 4 bases; junction bases outside the gene matches: 7. Germline V lookup: CDR1 LNHDA, CDR2 SQIVND (reference sequence). The CDR3 spells CASSKGQGLSYGYTF. CDR3 DNA sequence: TGTGCCAGTAGTAAGGGACAGGGCCTTAGCTATGGCTACACCTTC.

This clone was observed a single time. The chain is built from TRBV4-3 and TRBJ2-1, with 9 bases aligning to TRBD2. The CDR3 length is 17 residues. V lost 4 bases and J lost 9; bases outside the gene matches: 16. Germline CDR1 and CDR2: LGHNA and YSLEER. CDR3 region: CASSRALNKRGVREQFF. CDR3 sequence (DNA): TGCGCCAGCAGCCGGGCCCTCAACAAGCGGGGGGTTCGTGAGCAGTTCTTC.

V gene TRBV19 combines with J gene TRBJ1-5, with a weak D call TRBD1 (5 bases). The germline CDR1 and CDR2 sequences are LNHDA and SQIVND (reference sequence). The CDR3 loop spans 15 amino acids. V was cut by 4 bases and J by 4 bases, with 14 bases left in between. This chain's CDR3 is CASSTQTGFNQPQHF. CDR3 DNA sequence: TGTGCCAGTAGTACACAAACAGGTTTTAATCAGCCCCAGCATTTT.

The chain employs TRBV28 and TRBJ1-5; the D gene is possibly TRBD1 (5 bases). V was clipped by 5 bases and J by 3 bases, with 11 bases between them. Germline V gene lookup returns CDR1 MDHEN and CDR2 SYDVKM. This CDR3 comprises 14 residues. CDR3 sequence reads: CASSRRTNNQPQHF. CDR3 DNA sequence: TGTGCCAGCAGTCGACGGACAAACAATCAGCCCCAGCATTTT. Full variable domain (remainder filled in from reference TRBV28 and TRBJ1-5): DVKVTQSSRYLVKRTGEKVFLECVQDMDHENMFWYRQDPGLGLRLIYFSYDVKMKEKGDIPEGYSVSREKKERFSLILESASTNQTSMYLCASSRRTNNQPQHFGDGTRLSIL.

The CDR3 loop reads CASRVGQAPGPQHF. The CDR3 DNA reads as TGTGCCAGCAGAGTCGGACAGGCCCCGGGGCCCCAGCATTTT. This chain uses TRBV2 with TRBJ1-5; TRBD1 matches 7 bases. Germline V gene lookup returns CDR1 SNHLY and CDR2 FYNNEI. The CDR3 covers 14 residues. V lost 6 bases to trimming and J lost 9 bases; unmatched junction nucleotides: 11.

V and J are TRBV5-7 and TRBJ1-5; D is perhaps TRBD1 (5 bases). TRBV5-7 is an open reading frame, and its role is uncertain. The CDR3 consists of 18 residues. V lost 3 bases to trimming and J lost 4 bases, with 23 bases between them. CDR3 in DNA: TGTGCCAGCAGCTCCCAAGGCTCCTTTCGCGGGGGGAATCAGCCCCAGCATTTT. Translated: CASSSQGSFRGGNQPQHF.

This clone occurred a few times. The chain uses TRBV10-2 and TRBJ1-2; D is possibly TRBD1 (5 bases). Germline loops: CDR1 WSHSY, CDR2 SAAADI. This CDR3 has 14 residues. V lost 8 bases to trimming and J lost 2 bases, with 15 bases between them. As DNA, the CDR3 is TGCGCCAGCGGGGGGAAAGGGACCAACTATGGCTACACCTTC. This translates into CASGGKGTNYGYTF.

The chain uses TRBV25-1 and TRBJ2-7, with 10 bases fitting TRBD1. J gave up 5 bases and V 1 base, and 2 bases lay outside the gene matches. Germline V gene lookup returns CDR1 MGHDK and CDR2 SYGVNS. The CDR3 loop spans 14 amino acids. The CDR3 coding sequence is TGTGCCAGCAGTGAATGGGACAGGGGTGACGAGCAGTACTTC. Encoded protein: CASSEWDRGDEQYF.

This clone occurred a few times. This chain links TRBV5-1 with TRBJ2-5; D remains ambiguous. The CDR3 spans 13 residues. The V end was cut by 0 bases, the J end by 1 base, with 4 bases between. Germline V gene lookup returns CDR1 SGHRS and CDR2 YFSETQ. CDR3 residues: CASSLESQETQYF. The CDR3 DNA follows: TGCGCCAGCAGCTTGGAGAGCCAAGAGACCCAGTACTTC.

This chain links TRBV18 with TRBJ1-1, with D possibly matching TRBD1 (5 bases). Germline V gives CDR1 KGHSH, CDR2 LQKENI. Between the trimmed V and J ends, which lost 6 bases and 3 bases, there was a span of 17 bases. The CDR3 extends over 15 amino acids. The CDR3, as DNA: TGTGCCAGCTCTTCGTTAGGGGCTGGGGACACTGAAGCTTTCTTT. Its translation is CASSSLGAGDTEAFF. The whole variable domain, remainder taken from reference TRBV18 and TRBJ1-1, is NAGVMQNPRHLVRRRGQEARLRCSPMKGHSHVYWYRQLPEEGLKFMVYLQKENIIDESGMPKERFSAEFPKEGPSILRIQQVVRGDSAAYFCASSSLGAGDTEAFFGQGTRLTVV.

The chain has TRBV28 and TRBJ1-4; tentative D call: TRBD1 (6 bases). The V gene lost 2 bases and the J gene lost 3 bases, with 7 bases spanning the gap. The CDR3 spans 14 residues. In germline, CDR1 is MDHEN, CDR2 SYDVKM. Written as DNA, the CDR3 is TGTGCCAGCAGTTTAGGACAGTCTAATGAAAAACTGTTTTTT. Translation: CASSLGQSNEKLFF.

V usage is TRBV27 and J usage is TRBJ1-4; a possible D gene is TRBD1 (5 bases). CDR1 and CDR2 from the germline V gene are MNHEY and SMNVEV (reference sequence). V lost 5 bases to trimming and J lost 8 bases, with 24 bases between them. The CDR3 has 17 residues. The CDR3 DNA follows: TGTGCCAGCAGTACCCGATACCTGGACACGAAGGGGGAAAAACTGTTTTTT. It encodes CASSTRYLDTKGEKLFF.

This chain joins TRBV29-1 and TRBJ1-2; D call uncertain. This CDR3 spans 14 amino acids. CDR1 and CDR2 from the germline V gene are SQVTM and ANQGSEA. V lost 4 bases and J lost 0, with 12 bases in between. CDR3 nucleotides: TGCAGCGTTGGGTCGGACTTAGCTAACTATGGCTACACCTTC. Its translation: CSVGSDLANYGYTF.

V and J are TRBV9 and TRBJ2-3; 9 positions agree with TRBD2. The CDR3 is 16 residues long. The V gene end was trimmed by 0 bases and the J gene end by 4 bases; junction bases not matched to a gene: 6. Per germline, CDR1 SGDLS and CDR2 YYNGEE. The CDR3 DNA reads as TGTGCCAGCAGCGTAGCTAGCGGGATGTCTGCAGATACGCAGTATTTT. It specifies CASSVASGMSADTQYF.

This clone was detected only a few times. The chain joins TRBV4-2 to TRBJ1-2; 8 bases fit TRBD1. The germline V gene has CDR1 LGHNA and CDR2 YNFKEQ. The CDR3 has 24 amino acids. Trimming removed 0 bases from V and 4 bases from J; junction bases left unmatched: 31. The CDR3 sequence: CASSQEFKVPWRADGRGLGYGYTF. The CDR3 DNA is TGTGCCAGCAGCCAAGAGTTTAAGGTCCCTTGGCGGGCCGACGGCAGGGGGCTTGGCTATGGCTACACCTTC.

The chain employs TRBV10-3 and TRBJ1-6, with 7 bases aligning to TRBD1. CDR3 size: 15 residues. Trimming took 4 bases from V and 4 from J; bases not matched to a gene: 4. Germline lookup yields CDR1 ENHRY and CDR2 SYGVKD. CDR3: CAISGRDSYNSPLHF. The CDR3 coding sequence is TGTGCCATCAGTGGCCGGGACAGTTATAATTCACCCCTCCACTTT.

Only one count was recorded for this clone. This chain joins TRBV5-1 and TRBJ1-5, with unresolved D. Per the germline V gene, CDR1 is SGHRS and CDR2 is YFSETQ. The CDR3 totals 15 residues. V was cut by 1 base and J by 2 bases, with 10 bases left in between. In nucleotides, the CDR3 is TGCGCCAGCAGCTTGTCGGGTGAAGGCAATCAGCCCCAGCATTTT. It is translated as CASSLSGEGNQPQHF. The whole variable domain, remainder taken from reference TRBV5-1 and TRBJ1-5, is KAGVTQTPRYLIKTRGQQVTLSCSPISGHRSVSWYQQTPGQGLQFLFEYFSETQRNKGNFPGRFSGRQFSNSRSEMNVSTLELGDSALYLCASSLSGEGNQPQHFGDGTRLSIL.

This chain connects TRBV14 to TRBJ2-7; D might be TRBD1 (6 bases). Trimming removed 2 bases from V and 2 bases from J, with 13 bases in between. Per germline, CDR1 SGHDN and CDR2 FVKESK. The CDR3 is 15 amino acids. CDR3 amino acids: CASSQFGAGAYEQYF. CDR3 DNA sequence: TGTGCCAGCAGCCAATTCGGGGCAGGGGCCTACGAGCAGTACTTC.

The chain links TRBV3-1 (or the pseudogene TRBV3-2) to TRBJ2-3; 12 bases map to TRBD2. The CDR3 spans 15 residues. Germline V lookup: CDR1 LGHDT, CDR2 YNNKEL (reference sequence). J gave up 9 bases and V 0 bases, and 4 bases lay outside the gene matches. CDR3 residues: CASSQDRLAGGTQYF. CDR3 in DNA: TGTGCCAGCAGCCAAGATAGGCTAGCGGGAGGGACGCAGTATTTT.

The V call is TRBV5-4, the J call TRBJ2-1; 10 bases fit TRBD2. The CDR3 consists of 16 residues. Germline CDR1 reads SGHNT; CDR2 reads YYREEE (reference sequence). Trimming removed 3 bases from V and 3 bases from J; junction bases left unmatched: 6. The CDR3 bases are TGTGCCAGCAGCTCGGTTAGCGGGAGGAGCTACAATGAGCAGTTCTTC. Translation: CASSSVSGRSYNEQFF.

The table lists this clone with a count of one. The rearrangement uses TRBV7-9 and TRBJ2-7; D is unclear. CDR1 and CDR2 (germline): SEHNR, FQNEAQ (reference sequence). V lost 1 base, J lost 7 bases, and 14 bases lay in between. This CDR3 has 14 amino acids. CDR3 region: CASSLGPGGREQYF. DNA of the CDR3: TGTGCCAGCAGCTTAGGACCCGGCGGTAGGGAGCAGTACTTC.